Listed here are 17 T cell receptor beta chains from one sample, sequenced in a study of somatic mutations in cytotoxic T cells in rheumatoid arthritis. Assay: immunoSEQ multiplex PCR; the TCRdb copy retains only in-frame clones and omits some. The repertoire holds approximately 30,000 clones, with 75% to 90% as singletons. Sequences were obtained from CD8+ T cells sorted from blood. These receptors were collected from an adult with rheumatoid arthritis.

The rearrangement links TRBV11-3 to TRBJ1-1, with D tentatively TRBD1 (6 bases). V lost 2 bases and J 1 base, leaving 11 bases between the germline ends. The CDR3 has 15 amino acids. The germline gives CDR1 SGHNT, CDR2 YENEEA. CDR3 loop: CASSLYPGANTEAFF. CDR3 coding DNA: TGTGCCAGCAGCTTATATCCAGGGGCGAACACTGAAGCTTTCTTT.

The chain is built from TRBV7-2 and TRBJ2-1; maybe TRBD2 (7 bases). Trimming pared 0 bases from V and 5 bases from J, leaving 11 bases between. CDR1 and CDR2 (germline): SGHTA, FQGNSA. The CDR3 has 15 residues. DNA for the CDR3: TGTGCCAGCAGCTTAGCGCGGGGGCCAAACAATGAGCAGTTCTTC. Translation gives CASSLARGPNNEQFF.

This chain links TRBV6-1 with TRBJ2-2; tentatively, D is TRBD2 (5 bases). This CDR3 region has 15 residues. V shed 2 bases and J shed 6 bases, with 13 bases lying between them. CDR1 MNHNS and CDR2 SASEGT come from the germline V gene. The CDR3: CASSEKHGRAGELFF. CDR3 bases: TGTGCCAGCAGTGAAAAGCATGGGCGGGCCGGGGAGCTGTTTTTT.

The V gene is TRBV5-5, the J gene TRBJ2-7; D unclear. Germline assignment: CDR1 SGHKS and CDR2 YYEKEE (reference sequence). This CDR3 is built from 13 residues. Trimming shortened V by 3 bases and J by 4 bases, and 11 bases separated the two germline ends. CDR3 nucleotides: TGTGCCAGCAGCTCTGGCTCCTTGTACGAGCAGTACTTC. Protein: CASSSGSLYEQYF.

The chain carries TRBV6-5 and TRBJ2-3; D perhaps matches TRBD2 (6 bases). The germline V gene encodes CDR1 MNHEY and CDR2 SVGAGI. V was pared by 6 bases and J by 6 bases, with 10 bases between. The CDR3 is 12 amino acids. CDR3 region: CASSHGRDTQYF. DNA of the CDR3: TGTGCCAGCAGCCATGGGAGGGATACGCAGTATTTT.

The J gene is TRBJ2-2, the V gene TRBV7-8; TRBD1 is a possible D gene (6 bases). Trimming pared 0 bases from V and 4 bases from J, leaving 12 bases between. CDR1 and CDR2 from the germline V gene are SGHVS and FQNEAQ. The CDR3 consists of 16 residues. The CDR3 sequence: CASSLARTVSTGELFF. As DNA, the CDR3 is TGTGCCAGCAGCTTAGCACGGACAGTTAGCACCGGGGAGCTGTTTTTT. Filled out from reference TRBV7-8 and TRBJ2-2, the complete variable domain reads GAGVSQSPRYKVAKRGQDVALRCDPISGHVSLFWYQQALGQGPEFLTYFQNEAQLDKSGLPSDRFFAERPEGSVSTLKIQRTQQEDSAVYLCASSLARTVSTGELFFGEGSRLTVL.

The gene calls are TRBV4-3 and TRBJ2-7; 7 bases line up with TRBD2. The CDR3 contains 14 residues. After removal of 4 bases from V and 0 bases from J, the junction contained 3 bases not matched to a gene. CDR1 is LGHNA, CDR2 YSLEER, per germline. The CDR3 bases are TGCGCCAGCAGCCCCGGGGGGAGCTCCTACGAGCAGTACTTC. Its translation is CASSPGGSSYEQYF.

This clone was counted a few times. The chain carries TRBV30 and TRBJ2-5; 13 nucleotides line up with TRBD2. Trimming took 1 base from V and 2 from J; bases not matched to a gene: 4. There are 16 residues in the CDR3. The germline V gene encodes CDR1 GTSNPN and CDR2 SVGIG (reference sequence). For the CDR3, the DNA is TGTGCCTGGAGTGCCGGACTAGCGGGAGAGCAAGAGACCCAGTACTTC. Amino acids: CAWSAGLAGEQETQYF.

This clone has more than one count but fewer than ten. V usage is TRBV29-1 and J usage is TRBJ1-2; no definite D call. CDR1 and CDR2 from the germline V gene are SQVTM and ANQGSEA. V was shortened by 5 bases and J by 4 bases, with 11 bases between the two germline ends. The CDR3 spans 12 residues. CDR3 coding DNA: TGCAGCGTTCCGTGGCCAGCCTATGGCTACACCTTC. Its protein product is CSVPWPAYGYTF.

The rearrangement uses TRBV7-9 and TRBJ1-4, with D hard to call. The V end lost 4 bases, the J end lost 6 bases, and 18 bases lay between the germline ends. The CDR3 extends over 16 amino acids. Germline V gene data show CDR1 as SEHNR and CDR2 as FQNEAQ (reference sequence). The CDR3, as DNA: TGTGCCAGCAGCTCGGGCGTCCAACCGGGGTATGAAAAACTGTTTTTT. It is translated as CASSSGVQPGYEKLFF.

The V gene is TRBV5-4, the J gene TRBJ2-5; 8 bases are a match to TRBD2. The CDR3 loop spans 13 amino acids. V gave up 4 bases and J gave up 5 bases; unmatched junction bases: 4. The V gene's germline CDR1 is SGHNT and CDR2 YYREEE (reference sequence). The CDR3 nucleotides read TGTGCCAGCAGCCCACGGGGGGGGGAGACCCAGTACTTC. Protein sequence: CASSPRGGETQYF.

The CDR3 loop is CASSQDPPGSYNEQFF. The DNA for the CDR3 is TGCGCCAGCAGCCAAGACCCACCGGGCTCCTACAATGAGCAGTTCTTC. This rearrangement joins TRBV4-3 to TRBJ2-1, with unresolved D. Germline V gene lookup returns CDR1 LGHNA and CDR2 YSLEER. The CDR3 totals 16 residues. The V gene lost 0 bases and the J gene lost 0 bases, with 9 bases spanning the gap.

This rearrangement joins TRBV6-4 to TRBJ2-1, with 11 nucleotides matching TRBD1. Germline CDR1 MRHNA, CDR2 SNTAGT. The length of the CDR3 is 14 residues. V lost 6 bases and J lost 8; bases outside the gene matches: 6. The CDR3 loop reads CASSRTGGSDEQFF. For the CDR3, the DNA is TGTGCCAGCAGCAGGACAGGGGGCAGCGATGAGCAGTTCTTC.

The CDR3 reads CAWSVSVQGNYGYTF. CDR3 in DNA: TGTGCCTGGAGTGTATCGGTGCAGGGAAACTATGGCTACACCTTC. This chain joins TRBV30 and TRBJ1-2; possible D gene TRBD1, 5 bases. The V end lost 0 bases, the J end lost 2 bases, and 13 bases lay between the germline ends. CDR1 GTSNPN and CDR2 SVGIG come from the germline V gene (reference sequence). This CDR3 has 15 amino acids.

DNA of the CDR3: TGCGCCAGCAGCCAAGGGGCCCAGAACACCGGGGAGCTGTTTTTT. Protein sequence: CASSQGAQNTGELFF. V gene TRBV4-1 combines with J gene TRBJ2-2; D unclear. V dropped 1 base and J dropped 1 base, with 7 bases sitting between them. The CDR3 sequence is 15 residues long. Germline-derived CDR1 and CDR2 are MGHRA and YSYEKL.

This clone was seen a handful of times. This chain uses TRBV7-2 with TRBJ2-7, with D uncertain. The germline CDR1 and CDR2 sequences are SGHTA and FQGNSA. The CDR3 length is 14 residues. Trimming stripped 4 bases from V and 6 bases from J, with 16 bases between. This chain's CDR3 is CASSSERRPTEQYF. The DNA for the CDR3 is TGTGCCAGCAGCTCCGAGAGGCGTCCTACCGAGCAGTACTTC. The whole variable domain, filled in from reference TRBV7-2 and TRBJ2-7, reads GAGVSQSPSNKVTEKGKDVELRCDPISGHTALYWYRQSLGQGLEFLIYFQGNSAPDKSGLPSDRFSAERTGGSVSTLTIQRTQQEDSAVYLCASSSERRPTEQYFGPGTRLTVT.

The chain recombines TRBV27 with TRBJ2-1, with D perhaps matching TRBD1 or TRBD2 (5 bases each). Germline V gene data show CDR1 as MNHEY and CDR2 as SMNVEV (reference sequence). The CDR3 sequence is 15 residues long. Trimming pared 4 bases from V and 4 bases from J, leaving 14 bases between. In DNA form, the CDR3 reads TGTGCCAGCAGTTCGATCACGGGGCCTTACAATGAGCAGTTCTTC. Its protein product is CASSSITGPYNEQFF.